Listed below are T cell receptor beta chains from one sample, sequenced in a study of blood T cell repertoires in COVID-19. Measured with immunoSEQ multiplex PCR; TCRdb has only the in-frame clones, and not every one. The sample lists under 200,000 clones, approximately 91% occurring once. Sequencing was carried out using peripheral blood. The receptors shown here come from a man younger than 35 with active or convalescent COVID-19. CDR3s leave out the opening cysteine and the closing phenylalanine or tryptophan. Fields, in order: J gene, V gene, CDR3 length, CDR3 protein.

TRBJ2-7,TRBV18,11,ASSQDRGAEQY
TRBJ2-7,TRBV28,12,ASSTPGQYYEQY
TRBJ1-5,TRBV10-3,12,AISGGRGDQPQH
TRBJ1-6,TRBV3-1/TRBV3-2,10,ASSPPGSPLH
TRBJ1-6,TRBV13,15,ASSSEYPGQDNSPLH
TRBJ2-1,TRBV3-1/TRBV3-2,13,ASSQTVLAGGEQF
TRBJ1-1,TRBV4-2,18,ASSQDFGGRGQGGNTEAF
TRBJ1-4,TRBV5-1,11,ASSFRGSEKLF
TRBJ2-1,TRBV29-1,13,SVEPSGTIYNEQF
TRBJ2-7,TRBV6-5,11,ASSYSIGGKQY
TRBJ2-7,TRBV11-2,13,ASSLGLAETYEQY
TRBJ2-3,TRBV19,13,ASSIGTGSTDTQY
TRBJ2-3,TRBV5-1,11,ASSLQGTDTQY
TRBJ2-2,TRBV5-4,14,ASSGETATNTGELF
TRBJ2-5,TRBV10-3,12,AISNSGERETQY
TRBJ2-7,TRBV6-5,12,ATSGAGGLYEQY
TRBJ2-5,TRBV18,10,ASSGSGETQY
TRBJ2-4,TRBV7-2,10,ASSPRDRNQY
TRBJ2-2,TRBV3-1/TRBV3-2,15,ASSPRTSGKNTGELF
TRBJ2-4,TRBV2,10,ASTLTQGSIY
TRBJ1-3,TRBV18,14,ASSPVATDSGNTIY
TRBJ2-3,TRBV7-6,12,ASSSGQSTDTQY
TRBJ2-5,TRBV5-1,14,ASSIGTSFFQETQY
TRBJ1-2,TRBV5-1,12,ASSLETGVQGYT
TRBJ1-2,TRBV30,17,AWMRRRMRAGGVDYGYT
TRBJ2-7,TRBV6-5,11,ASSYGLSYEQY
TRBJ2-7,TRBV5-6,14,ASSLGPWQRTYEQY